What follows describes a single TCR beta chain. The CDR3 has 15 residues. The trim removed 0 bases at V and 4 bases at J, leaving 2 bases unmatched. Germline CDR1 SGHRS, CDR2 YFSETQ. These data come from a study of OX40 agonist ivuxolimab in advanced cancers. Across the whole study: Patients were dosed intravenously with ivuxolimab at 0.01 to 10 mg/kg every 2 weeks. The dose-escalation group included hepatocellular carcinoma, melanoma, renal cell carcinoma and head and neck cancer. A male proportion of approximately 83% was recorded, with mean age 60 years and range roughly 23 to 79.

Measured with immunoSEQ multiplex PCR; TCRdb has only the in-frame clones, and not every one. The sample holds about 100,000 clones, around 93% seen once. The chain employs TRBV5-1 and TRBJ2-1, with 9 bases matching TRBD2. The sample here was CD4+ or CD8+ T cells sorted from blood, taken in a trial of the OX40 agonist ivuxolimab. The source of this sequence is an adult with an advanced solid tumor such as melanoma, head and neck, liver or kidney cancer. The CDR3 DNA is TGCGCCAGCAGCTTGGCTAGCGGGACTTACAATGAGCAGTTCTTC. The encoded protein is CASSLASGTYNEQFF.